These T cell receptor beta chains were read from a single sample in a study of blood T cell repertoires in COVID-19. Profiled with immunoSEQ multiplex PCR; TCRdb holds only in-frame clones, not every one. This sample has some 190,000 clones, with 82% found just once. The sequencing sample was made of peripheral blood. These receptors were taken from a woman older than 75 with active or convalescent COVID-19. The CDR3 runs from the conserved cysteine through the conserved F or W. The order of the fields is J gene, D gene, clone size, V gene, CDR3 protein, CDR3 DNA. A D gene is named only where the DNA matches it firmly. The listing skips clone size in some rows; elsewhere it reads once, few, many or a size class.

TRBJ1-6,.,few,TRBV30,CAWSVADSSPLHF,TGTGCCTGGAGTGTTGCCGATAGTTCACCCCTCCACTTT
TRBJ2-5,TRBD1,once,TRBV5-4,CASSWESGQQETQYF,TGTGCCAGCAGCTGGGAATCGGGACAGCAAGAGACCCAGTACTTC
TRBJ1-2,TRBD1,.,TRBV5-1,CASSPGTGTNYGYTF,TGCGCCAGCAGCCCGGGGACAGGGACAAACTATGGCTACACCTTC
TRBJ1-2,.,.,TRBV11-2,CASSPEGYGYTF,TGTGCCAGCAGCCCGGAGGGGTATGGCTACACCTTC
TRBJ1-1,TRBD1,.,TRBV19,CASSITGGARTEAFF,TGTGCCAGTAGTATTACAGGGGGGGCTCGGACTGAAGCTTTCTTT
TRBJ2-7,.,once,TRBV2,CASSEASGDEQYF,TGTGCCAGCAGTGAAGCTAGCGGAGACGAGCAGTACTTC
TRBJ2-1,TRBD1,.,TRBV19,CASSIWGQGDYNEQFF,TGTGCCAGTAGTATTTGGGGACAGGGGGATTACAATGAGCAGTTCTTC
TRBJ2-2,.,.,TRBV12-5,CASAMGRAGTGELFF,TGTGCTAGTGCCATGGGTAGGGCGGGCACCGGGGAGCTGTTTTTT
TRBJ1-2,.,.,TRBV19,CASTYDRANLYGYTF,TGTGCCAGTACCTACGACAGAGCGAATCTATATGGCTACACCTTC
TRBJ1-2,TRBD1,once,TRBV4-2,CASSSEGAGSYGYTF,TGTGCCAGCAGCTCAGAGGGGGCAGGGTCCTATGGCTACACCTTC
TRBJ2-7,TRBD1,.,TRBV10-3,CAIRQGTGLTDEQYF,TGTGCCATCAGACAAGGGACAGGGCTAACGGACGAGCAGTACTTC
TRBJ2-7,TRBD2,.,TRBV3-1/TRBV3-2,CASSQDSIHHLAGGVYEQYF,TGTGCCAGCAGCCAAGATAGCATACACCACCTAGCGGGAGGCGTCTACGAGCAGTACTTC
TRBJ2-2,TRBD2,once,TRBV9,CASSPRVAGDAGELFF,TGTGCCAGCAGCCCGCGAGTAGCGGGAGACGCCGGGGAGCTGTTTTTT
TRBJ2-7,TRBD2,.,TRBV5-5,CASSLAWAGGAYEQYF,TGTGCCAGCAGCCTGGCGTGGGCGGGAGGTGCCTACGAGCAGTACTTC
TRBJ2-1,TRBD2,.,TRBV5-1,CASSFLGGSSYNEQFF,TGCGCCAGCAGCTTCCTGGGGGGGAGCTCCTACAATGAGCAGTTCTTC
TRBJ1-1,.,.,TRBV5-1,CASSSRTAMNTEAFF,TGCGCCAGCAGCTCAAGGACAGCAATGAACACTGAAGCTTTCTTT